This TCR beta chain is from a study of T cells in Graves' hyperthyroidism and ophthalmopathy. Regarding the study as a whole: Ophthalmopathy and stable hyperthyroidism were told apart by a 13 V-J model. The majority of expanded thyroid clonotypes above 0.001 also appeared in blood.

Looked up from germline, CDR1 is SGHVS and CDR2 is FNYEAQ. The CDR3 has 13 residues. V lost 1 base, J lost 4 bases, and 5 bases lay in between. RNA transcripts yielded amplified TCR beta CDR3 regions. A set of HTBI primers served as the primers for a first-round RT-PCR of the TCR CDR3. TCRdb re-analysed the multiplex PCR reads in MiXCR, keeping a single row per CDR3 protein. This table has a few hundred thousand distinct CDR3 sequences, over 15% appearing once. The study excluded patients with uncontrolled infection, other autoimmune disease, pregnancy or lactation. This clonotype appeared many times. The antigen is undetermined.

V is TRBV7-6 and J is TRBJ1-5; D call uncertain. The source of this sequence is a woman aged 18-29 years with Graves' ophthalmopathy. Input material: blood. The DNA of the CDR3 is TGTGCCAGCAGCTTAGAGGTTAATCAGCCCCAGCATTTT. Its translation is CASSLEVNQPQHF.